The next 2 T cell receptor beta chains were all read from a single sample in a study of T cells in Graves' hyperthyroidism and ophthalmopathy (dated by TCRdb to between 2018 and 2020). The protocol used for the library was multiplex PCR. TCRdb shows the sequencer as Illumina HiSeq 2000. The TCR beta CDR3 regions were amplified from RNA transcripts. For the first round of RT-PCR on the TCR CDR3, the HTBI primer set was used together with the Qiagen OneStep RT-PCR kit. TCRdb's own reprocessing of the public reads used fastp at Q25 and MiXCR and kept productive beta chains. Identical CDR3 protein sequences are pooled into one entry, listed with their most common genes and DNA. Present in this sample are 200,000 to 250,000 distinct CDR3 sequences, around 20% of which were seen just once. The ten largest make up about 48% of the sample. Sequenced: blood. The receptors were sampled from a man aged 40-49 years with Graves' hyperthyroidism.

This clonotype was detected a few times. The chain joins TRBV15 to TRBJ2-1, with a tentative D call TRBD2 (7 bases). CDR1 is LNHNV and CDR2 is YYDKDF in the germline V gene (reference sequence). CDR3 length: 17 amino acids. V lost 0 bases, J lost 0 bases, and 12 bases lay in between. The CDR3 DNA reads as TGTGCCACCAGCAGAGACGGGGGGCGAAGCTCCTACAATGAGCAGTTCTTC. It is translated as CATSRDGGRSSYNEQFF.

This clonotype was picked up many times. This chain joins TRBV20-1 and TRBJ2-1; D may correspond to TRBD1 or TRBD2 (5 bases each). The germline gives CDR1 DFQATT, CDR2 SNEGSKA (reference sequence). This CDR3 is 14 amino acids long. V lost 3 bases and J 6 bases, leaving 15 bases between the germline ends. The CDR3 DNA reads as TGCAGTGCTAGGTGGGACGGAGAAATCAATGAGCAGTTCTTC. Its protein product is CSARWDGEINEQFF.